The 22 T cell receptor beta chains below all came from one sample that was sequenced in a study of spatial heterogeneity in lung cancer (dated by TCRdb to about 2019). These receptors lack a known antigen. Library method: 5' RACE. Instrument used: NextSeq 500. Clones were called with MiXCR by TCRdb after fastp trimmed the public reads at Q25, and only in-frame beta chains were retained. Each entry merges the rows of one CDR3 protein and shows their most common DNA and genes. This sample holds about 7,900 distinct CDR3 sequences; over 5.5% were observed only once. The top ten clones comprise about 18% of the sample. This specimen's time point label, per the study, means: sample taken at primary tumor resection. What the study reported, not specific to this receptor: The tumor nonsynonymous mutation count correlated with the number of expanded intratumoral alpha and beta TCRs.

The sequenced sample was lung tumor tissue, obtained at surgery. Receptors originate from a female donor with early-stage non-small cell lung cancer.

This clonotype was picked up a small number of times. Being off target in a library aimed at alpha chains, this beta chain has a size of little meaning. The chain combines TRBV20-1 with TRBJ1-2; D perhaps matches TRBD1 (6 bases). Trimming took off 0 bases at V and 4 bases at J, with 15 bases between the two ends. The germline gives CDR1 DFQATT, CDR2 SNEGSKA (reference sequence). The CDR3 is made up of 15 amino acids. CDR3 residues: CSARDFGGDSYGYTF. CDR3 coding DNA: TGCAGTGCTAGAGATTTTGGGGGCGACTCCTATGGCTACACCTTC.

By proportion, this clonotype is medium-sized (0.01 to 0.1%). The size of this beta chain means little, since it is a stray read in a library made for alpha chains. The chain links TRBV3-1 to TRBJ1-1; D is unclear. The CDR3 is made up of 11 amino acids. The germline V and J ends were trimmed by 3 bases and 6 bases, with 5 bases remaining between them. Germline V lookup: CDR1 LGHDT, CDR2 YNNKEL (reference sequence). CDR3 sequence reads: CASSHGPEAFF. The DNA for the CDR3 is TGTGCCAGCAGCCATGGCCCTGAAGCTTTCTTT.

This clonotype was observed at least ten times. Since it is a stray read in a library aimed at alpha chains, this beta chain has a size that is not meaningful. This sequence joins TRBV19 and TRBJ2-1; 8 positions agree with TRBD1. This CDR3 spans 14 amino acids. The V segment lost 5 bases and the J segment 6 bases; nucleotides outside the gene matches: 6. Germline V gene data show CDR1 as LNHDA and CDR2 as SQIVND (reference sequence). The CDR3 here is CASSRQGSGNEQFF. CDR3 DNA sequence: TGTGCCAGTAGTCGACAGGGGTCGGGCAATGAGCAGTTCTTC.

This clonotype was counted many times. This beta chain appears as a stray read in a library generated for alpha chains; its size is not informative. The CDR3 bases are TGTGCCAGCAGCAAAGGGACTAGCGGGAGGAATCACGAGCAGTACTTC. This translates into CASSKGTSGRNHEQYF. The rearrangement uses TRBV6-2 or TRBV6-3 and TRBJ2-7, with 15 nucleotides matching TRBD2. The CDR3 length is 16 residues. Germline V gives CDR1 MNHEY, CDR2 SVGEGT. V dropped 6 bases and J dropped 5; count of bases not matched to a gene: 8.

This clonotype ranks as medium-sized. This beta chain slipped into a library made for alpha chains as a stray read, so its size is not meaningful. V and J are TRBV7-6 and TRBJ2-7; maybe TRBD1 (6 bases). CDR1 SGHVS and CDR2 FNYEAQ come from the germline V gene. V was clipped by 1 base and J by 4 bases, with 8 bases between them. The CDR3 runs 13 residues. The CDR3 bases are TGTGCCAGCAGCTTAGGAGACAGGTACGAGCAGTACTTC. It translates to CASSLGDRYEQYF.

This clonotype occurred many times. This beta chain is a stray sequence in a library constructed for alpha chains; its clone size is not meaningful. V gene TRBV27 combines with J gene TRBJ2-6; D perhaps matches TRBD2 (6 bases). The germline V and J ends were trimmed by 6 bases and 5 bases, with 11 bases remaining between them. CDR3 length: 14 residues. The germline V gene encodes CDR1 MNHEY and CDR2 SMNVEV (reference sequence). The CDR3 sequence: CASRAGAWANVLTF. The CDR3 bases are TGTGCCAGCAGAGCGGGCGCCTGGGCCAACGTCCTGACTTTC.

Ten or more counts support this clonotype. This beta chain turned up in a library designed for alpha chains; as an off-target read, its abundance says little. This rearrangement joins TRBV11-2 to TRBJ2-7; 12 bases map to TRBD2. Looked up from germline, CDR1 is SGHAT and CDR2 is FQNNGV. The CDR3 is made up of 15 amino acids. J gave up 7 bases and V 5 bases, and 9 bases lay outside the gene matches. The DNA for the CDR3 is TGTGCCAGCAGCCCCGACCTAGCGGGAGGGCGAGAGCAGTACTTC. Translating gives CASSPDLAGGREQYF. Supplemented by reference TRBV11-2 and TRBJ2-7, the full variable domain reads EAGVAQSPRYKIIEKRQSVAFWCNPISGHATLYWYQQILGQGPKLLIQFQNNGVVDDSQLPKDRFSAERLKGVDSTLKIQPAKLEDSAVYLCASSPDLAGGREQYFGPGTRLTVT.

This clonotype was seen at least ten times. Since the library was made to target alpha chains, this beta chain is a stray read and its abundance is not meaningful. This chain connects TRBV12-3 or TRBV12-4 to TRBJ2-6, with D uncertain. CDR3 length: 15 residues. V lost 5 bases to trimming and J lost 0 bases, with 8 bases between them. The CDR3, as DNA: TGTGCCAGCAGTCCTCAAAGCTCTGGGGCCAACGTCCTGACTTTC. Residues: CASSPQSSGANVLTF.

By proportion, this clonotype is medium-sized. The library was designed around alpha chains, so this beta chain is a stray read whose abundance carries little weight. This chain uses TRBV29-1 with TRBJ2-7, with 8 bases matching TRBD1. Germline lookup yields CDR1 SQVTM and CDR2 ANQGSEA. This CDR3 spans 14 amino acids. Trimming removed 2 bases from V and 3 bases from J; junction bases left unmatched: 6. CDR3: CSVEIWDRNYEQYF. As DNA, the CDR3 is TGCAGCGTTGAAATTTGGGACAGGAACTACGAGCAGTACTTC.

This clonotype was detected ten times or more. Since the library was made to target alpha chains, this beta chain is a stray read and its abundance is not meaningful. J is TRBJ1-1 and V is TRBV5-6; D ambiguous. The ends were cut back, 5 bases at V and 0 bases at J, with 11 bases in the middle. The germline CDR1 and CDR2 sequences are SGHDT and YYEEEE. The CDR3 has 14 residues. CDR3 loop: CASRRWTLNTEAFF. The CDR3 nucleotides are TGTGCCAGCAGACGGTGGACCCTGAACACTGAAGCTTTCTTT. The whole variable domain, remainder taken from reference TRBV5-6 and TRBJ1-1, is DAGVTQSPTHLIKTRGQQVTLRCSPKSGHDTVSWYQQALGQGPQFIFQYYEEEERQRGNFPDRFSGHQFPNYSSELNVNALLLGDSALYLCASRRWTLNTEAFFGQGTRLTVV.

This clonotype came up many times. Since the library was made to target alpha chains, this beta chain is a stray read and its abundance is not meaningful. The chain joins TRBV25-1 to TRBJ2-2; no firm D call. CDR1 and CDR2 from the germline V gene are MGHDK and SYGVNS. This CDR3 has 12 amino acids. The ends were cut back, 8 bases at V and 5 bases at J, with 9 bases in the middle. Here the CDR3 DNA reads TGTGCCAGCCACATTGGGACCGGGGAGCTGTTTTTT. It specifies CASHIGTGELFF.

This clonotype occurred many times. This beta chain is an unintended read in a library built for alpha chains; its size means little. The rearrangement joins TRBV19 to TRBJ2-1; TRBD2 matches 8 bases. Germline trimming cut 5 bases from V and 0 bases from J; bases unmatched to any gene: 9. The CDR3 has 17 residues. CDR1 LNHDA and CDR2 SQIVND come from the germline V gene (reference sequence). CDR3: CASSLRGLAGSYNEQFF. CDR3 DNA sequence: TGTGCCAGTAGTCTACGCGGGCTAGCGGGCTCCTACAATGAGCAGTTCTTC.

This clonotype qualifies as medium-sized. This beta chain turned up in a library designed for alpha chains; as an off-target read, its abundance says little. J is TRBJ2-7 and V is TRBV5-1, with D possibly being TRBD1 or TRBD2 (6 bases each). The germline V and J ends were trimmed by 3 bases and 5 bases, with 12 bases remaining between them. Germline V CDR1 and CDR2: SGHRS, YFSETQ. This CDR3 comprises 13 residues. The CDR3 nucleotides read TGCGCCAGCAGCTCGGGGGCCAGCCACGAGCAGTACTTC. It specifies CASSSGASHEQYF.

This clonotype was seen ten or more times. One end of the junction is discordant with germline, which a read error may explain. As an off-target read in a library built for alpha chains, this beta chain has a frequency of little significance. V is TRBV27 and J is TRBJ2-7, with TRBD1 as a possible D gene (6 bases). This CDR3 comprises 16 residues. CDR1 is MNHEY and CDR2 is SMNVEV in the germline V gene (reference sequence). The CDR3 bases are TGCACCAGCAGTTCCCCCCCACAGGGAGATGGCTACGAGCAGTACTTC. It encodes CTSSSPPQGDGYEQYF.

This clonotype was observed many times. Within a library made for alpha chains, this beta chain is off target, and its count is uninformative. The chain carries TRBV7-3 and TRBJ2-3, with TRBD2 matching over 11 bases. V gave up 2 bases and J gave up 3 bases; unmatched junction bases: 4. Germline V gene lookup returns CDR1 SGHTA and CDR2 FQGTGA. The CDR3 sequence is 16 residues long. The CDR3 sequence: CASSLVGTSGTDTQYF. CDR3 bases: TGTGCCAGCAGCTTAGTTGGGACTAGCGGAACAGATACGCAGTATTTT.

This clonotype is medium-sized in the sample. This beta chain is a stray sequence in a library constructed for alpha chains; its clone size is not meaningful. The chain couples TRBV5-6 to TRBJ2-5, with 8 bases that match TRBD1. From germline, CDR1 is SGHDT and CDR2 YYEEEE. J gave up 3 bases and V 5 bases, and 3 bases lay outside the gene matches. This CDR3 region has 13 residues. CDR3 DNA sequence: TGTGCCAGCAGATCGGGACAGGAAGAGACCCAGTACTTC. Encoded protein: CASRSGQEETQYF.

This clonotype has at least ten counts. This beta chain is a stray sequence in a library constructed for alpha chains; its clone size is not meaningful. The rearrangement uses TRBV10-3 and TRBJ2-1, with 9 bases aligning to TRBD1. The CDR3 is 13 residues long. Germline lookup yields CDR1 ENHRY and CDR2 SYGVKD. Trimming at V came to 3 bases and at J to 13 bases, leaving 7 bases not matched to a gene. The CDR3 here is CAISDGTGLSQFF. DNA for the CDR3: TGTGCCATCAGTGACGGGACAGGGCTTTCCCAGTTCTTC.

This clonotype was recorded many times. This beta chain appears as a stray read in a library generated for alpha chains; its size is not informative. CDR3 region: CSARGTGDTQYF. The CDR3 DNA reads TGCAGTGCTAGGGGGACAGGAGATACGCAGTATTTT. The chain couples TRBV20-1 to TRBJ2-3; 8 nucleotides align to TRBD1. Germline CDR1 and CDR2: DFQATT and SNEGSKA (reference sequence). The CDR3 consists of 12 residues. V dropped 3 bases and J dropped 5; count of bases not matched to a gene: 1.

This clonotype is medium-sized (0.01 to 0.1%) by share. This beta chain is an unintended read in a library built for alpha chains; its size means little. This chain uses TRBV2 with TRBJ2-2, with D maybe TRBD2 (6 bases). Germline assignment: CDR1 SNHLY and CDR2 FYNNEI. The CDR3 contains 14 residues. V lost 9 bases to trimming and J lost 0 bases, with 11 bases between them. CDR3 sequence (DNA): TGTGCCAGTCTTTGGAGGGCGAACACCGGGGAGCTGTTTTTT. It is translated as CASLWRANTGELFF.

This clonotype was found many times. Found in a library prepared for alpha chains, this beta chain is an off-target read, and its abundance has little meaning. The rearrangement joins TRBV15 to TRBJ2-5; TRBD2 aligns across 8 bases. This CDR3 region has 16 residues. Germline V gene sequence: CDR1 LNHNV, CDR2 YYDKDF (reference sequence). The V and J ends lost 0 bases and 5 bases, in that order; junction bases with no gene match: 8. CDR3: CATSRDVREALETQYF. CDR3 sequence (DNA): TGTGCCACCAGCAGAGATGTGCGGGAGGCTTTGGAGACCCAGTACTTC.

This clonotype was picked up many times. A library made for alpha chains picked up this beta chain off target, so its size means little. The chain links TRBV18 to TRBJ1-1; D may be TRBD1 (5 bases). The V gene's germline CDR1 is KGHSH and CDR2 LQKENI. CDR3 length equals 14 residues. V lost 4 bases to trimming and J lost 4 bases, with 13 bases between them. The DNA for the CDR3 is TGTGCCAGCTCACTTCCCTGGGGGAGCACTGAAGCTTTCTTT. Translation: CASSLPWGSTEAFF.

This clonotype was counted ten times or more. In a library made to pick up alpha chains, this beta chain is a stray read with a size that means little. Here the CDR3 DNA reads TGTGCCAGCAGCTTAGCGGGAACCTCCTACAATGAGCAGTTCTTC. It encodes CASSLAGTSYNEQFF. The chain carries TRBV7-9 and TRBJ2-1; D remains ambiguous. The V end lost 0 bases, the J end lost 0 bases, and 6 bases lay between the germline ends. The CDR3 is 15 residues long. The germline V gene encodes CDR1 SEHNR and CDR2 FQNEAQ (reference sequence).